Each of the 22 T cell receptor beta chains below was sequenced from the same sample in a study of OX40 agonist ivuxolimab in advanced cancers. Measured with immunoSEQ multiplex PCR; TCRdb has only the in-frame clones, and not every one. Found here are tens of thousands of clones, roughly 92% of them singletons; the top ten hold approximately 20%. This specimen was CD4+ or CD8+ T cells sorted from blood, taken in a trial of the OX40 agonist ivuxolimab. Receptors originate from an adult with an advanced solid tumor such as melanoma, head and neck, liver or kidney cancer.

V is TRBV7-9 and J is TRBJ1-2; D gene ambiguous. Germline-derived CDR1 and CDR2 are SEHNR and FQNEAQ (reference sequence). V dropped 5 bases and J dropped 2 bases, with 18 bases sitting between them. The CDR3 loop spans 16 amino acids. The CDR3 nucleotides read TGTGCCAGCAGCGTTGAACCGCCACGTTTGAACTATGGCTACACCTTC. Translated: CASSVEPPRLNYGYTF.

The chain uses TRBV4-3 and TRBJ2-1; D not certain. CDR3 length: 14 amino acids. Between the trimmed V and J ends, which lost 0 bases and 9 bases, there was a span of 12 bases. CDR1 and CDR2 (germline): LGHNA, YSLEER. CDR3 in amino acids: CASSQEGRSAEQFF. The CDR3 DNA follows: TGCGCCAGCAGCCAAGAAGGACGGTCCGCTGAGCAGTTCTTC.

The rearrangement joins TRBV29-1 to TRBJ2-1; D not resolved. V lost 4 bases to trimming and J lost 6 bases, with 28 bases between them. The germline V gene has CDR1 SQVTM and CDR2 ANQGSEA. The CDR3 runs 18 residues. CDR3 coding DNA: TGCAGCGTTGTTCTCTCGGGCCAAACCTTATCTGTTTTCAATGAGCAGTTCTTC. It encodes CSVVLSGQTLSVFNEQFF.

The chain combines TRBV14 with TRBJ1-2; 8 bases are shared with TRBD1. J gave up 3 bases and V 4 bases, and 16 bases lay outside the gene matches. Germline CDR1 is SGHDN and CDR2 is FVKESK. The CDR3 length is 18 residues. In nucleotides, the CDR3 is TGTGCCAGCAGCCTTTTGACAGGGGCCCGTAGCGTTGACTATGGCTACACCTTC. Amino acid sequence: CASSLLTGARSVDYGYTF.

The V call is TRBV29-1, the J call TRBJ1-2; D may be TRBD1 (6 bases). The CDR3 runs 11 residues. Germline values: CDR1 SQVTM, CDR2 ANQGSEA. V was cut by 7 bases and J by 7 bases, with 13 bases left in between. The CDR3 DNA sequence: TGCAGCGCCCCAGGGGAGGGTGGCTACACCTTC. Translating gives CSAPGEGGYTF.

This clone was detected once. This chain connects TRBV7-8 to TRBJ2-5; 8 bases align to TRBD2. The germline V gene has CDR1 SGHVS and CDR2 FQNEAQ. The CDR3 is made up of 15 amino acids. V shed 1 base, J shed 4 bases, and the junction held 5 bases outside the gene matches. The CDR3 is CASSLGGSGRETQYF. The CDR3 nucleotides are TGTGCCAGCAGCTTAGGAGGGAGCGGGAGAGAGACCCAGTACTTC. Complete variable domain (other parts from reference TRBV7-8 and TRBJ2-5): GAGVSQSPRYKVAKRGQDVALRCDPISGHVSLFWYQQALGQGPEFLTYFQNEAQLDKSGLPSDRFFAERPEGSVSTLKIQRTQQEDSAVYLCASSLGGSGRETQYFGPGTRLLVL.

The chain recombines TRBV27 with TRBJ1-1, with D perhaps TRBD1 (5 bases). Trimming removed 5 bases at V and 0 bases at J, with 13 bases between. Germline CDR1 reads MNHEY; CDR2 reads SMNVEV (reference sequence). The CDR3 consists of 15 residues. The CDR3 here is CASSVMGVLNTEAFF. CDR3 nucleotides: TGTGCCAGCAGTGTAATGGGGGTATTGAACACTGAAGCTTTCTTT.

The chain carries TRBV7-9 and TRBJ1-1; D is ambiguous. CDR3 size: 13 residues. The V gene's germline CDR1 is SEHNR and CDR2 FQNEAQ (reference sequence). Deletions cut 11 bases from V and 3 bases from J, with 16 bases between. The CDR3 region has the DNA TGTGCCGCGAGGCCCGGGTTGGACACTGAAGCTTTCTTT. Its protein product is CAARPGLDTEAFF.

This chain joins TRBV5-1 and TRBJ2-7; 7 bases map to TRBD2. With 4 bases clipped from V and 7 bases from J, the junction kept 17 bases outside the gene matches. The CDR3 is made up of 16 amino acids. Germline CDR1 is SGHRS and CDR2 is YFSETQ. The CDR3 spells CASSPPRGESLWEQYF. In DNA, the CDR3 is TGCGCCAGCAGCCCGCCCCGGGGGGAGAGTCTTTGGGAGCAGTACTTC.

The rearrangement joins TRBV7-9 to TRBJ2-3; 11 positions match TRBD2. V lost 5 bases and J lost 4; bases outside the gene matches: 8. The germline V gene has CDR1 SEHNR and CDR2 FQNEAQ (reference sequence). This CDR3 is 16 amino acids long. CDR3 region: CASSQGGLAGSDTQYF. The CDR3, as DNA: TGTGCCAGCAGCCAAGGTGGACTAGCGGGTTCAGATACGCAGTATTTT.

The gene calls are TRBV9 and TRBJ2-2, with 8 bases aligning to TRBD2. V shed 3 bases and J 1 base; nucleotides not matched to a gene: 14. The CDR3 is 19 amino acids. Germline values: CDR1 SGDLS, CDR2 YYNGEE. CDR3 DNA sequence: TGTGCCAGCAGCGCAAACCCCAGAAGAACTAGCGGGAACACCGGGGAGCTGTTTTTT. Its protein product is CASSANPRRTSGNTGELFF. Full variable domain (rest looked up from reference TRBV9 and TRBJ2-2): DSGVTQTPKHLITATGQRVTLRCSPRSGDLSVYWYQQSLDQGLQFLIQYYNGEERAKGNILERFSAQQFPDLHSELNLSSLELGDSALYFCASSANPRRTSGNTGELFFGEGSRLTVL.

The rearrangement joins TRBV19 to TRBJ2-6; 7 bases fit TRBD1. CDR1 and CDR2 from the germline V gene are LNHDA and SQIVND (reference sequence). Unmatched junction bases numbered 7, after V lost 5 bases and J lost 0 bases. The CDR3 loop spans 17 amino acids. The CDR3 loop reads CASSPGQTISGANVLTF. CDR3 DNA: TGTGCCAGTAGTCCGGGACAGACCATCTCTGGGGCCAACGTCCTGACTTTC.

The chain recombines TRBV11-2 with TRBJ2-1; D ambiguous. Germline CDR1 and CDR2: SGHAT and FQNNGV. This CDR3 contains 14 residues. Trimming took 0 bases from V and 4 from J, leaving 7 bases between them. CDR3 sequence reads: CASSLDSQYNEQFF. Here the CDR3 DNA reads TGTGCCAGCAGCTTAGACAGCCAATACAATGAGCAGTTCTTC.

The J gene is TRBJ2-2, the V gene TRBV9; D uncertain. The CDR3 loop spans 15 amino acids. Trimming took off 4 bases at V and 3 bases at J, with 13 bases between the two ends. Per germline, CDR1 SGDLS and CDR2 YYNGEE. CDR3 DNA sequence: TGTGCCAGCAGCCGGGTAGGGCAGTACACCGGGGAGCTGTTTTTT. Its translation: CASSRVGQYTGELFF.

The chain employs TRBV27 and TRBJ2-7; 10 positions match TRBD1. This CDR3 region has 14 residues. V gave up 4 bases and J gave up 1 base; unmatched junction bases: 1. CDR1 and CDR2 (germline): MNHEY, SMNVEV (reference sequence). This CDR3 is CASSWTGGSYEQYF. The CDR3 DNA reads as TGTGCCAGCAGTTGGACAGGGGGATCCTACGAGCAGTACTTC.

The chain uses TRBV7-8 and TRBJ2-3; 13 nucleotides match TRBD2. The junction had 7 bases not matched to a gene; V was cut back by 3 bases and J by 1 base. The CDR3 loop spans 18 amino acids. CDR1 SGHVS and CDR2 FQNEAQ come from the germline V gene. The CDR3: CASSFKLAGGPGTDTQYF. The CDR3 DNA sequence: TGTGCCAGCAGCTTCAAACTAGCGGGAGGGCCGGGCACAGATACGCAGTATTTT.

This CDR3 reads CASSLGSSGNTIYF. The CDR3 coding sequence is TGTGCCAGCAGCTTGGGAAGCTCTGGAAACACCATATATTTT. The chain is built from TRBV5-6 and TRBJ1-3; D gene uncertain. Germline lookup yields CDR1 SGHDT and CDR2 YYEEEE. Trimming shortened V by 0 bases and J by 0 bases, and 4 bases separated the two germline ends. The CDR3 is 14 residues long.

This chain uses TRBV10-3 with TRBJ2-7, with 7 nucleotides matching TRBD2. V lost 7 bases, J lost 3 bases, and 12 bases stayed unmatched. Per germline, CDR1 ENHRY and CDR2 SYGVKD. CDR3 length: 15 residues. CDR3 nucleotides: TGTGCCATCACCAACGGGCGGGAGCGGGTCTACGAGCAGTACTTC. Translating it yields CAITNGRERVYEQYF.

J is TRBJ1-1 and V is TRBV6-5, with unresolved D. The V gene lost 6 bases and the J gene lost 10 bases, with 12 bases spanning the gap. Germline CDR1 and CDR2: MNHEY and SVGAGI. CDR3 size: 11 residues. The CDR3 reads CASSLLGRAFF. CDR3 bases: TGTGCCAGCAGCCTTTTAGGCCGAGCTTTCTTT.

V gene TRBV7-6 combines with J gene TRBJ2-3, with unresolved D. The ends were cut back, 5 bases at V and 6 bases at J, with 27 bases in the middle. The CDR3 is 18 residues long. Germline V CDR1 and CDR2: SGHVS, FNYEAQ. The CDR3 nucleotides read TGTGCCAGCAGCCCGATTCCGATATCGCAAGGCCCTGTGGATACGCAGTATTTT. Translating gives CASSPIPISQGPVDTQYF.

This chain links TRBV6-5 with TRBJ2-7, with D maybe TRBD2 (5 bases). This CDR3 is built from 14 residues. Trimming cost V 0 bases and J 3 bases, with 9 bases left between them. CDR1 and CDR2 (germline): MNHEY, SVGAGI. The CDR3: CASSYSEVHYEQYF. DNA of the CDR3: TGTGCCAGCAGTTACTCGGAGGTGCACTACGAGCAGTACTTC.

V gene TRBV11-2 combines with J gene TRBJ1-1; tentative D call: TRBD1 (6 bases). V lost 3 bases and J lost 7, with 18 bases in between. The CDR3 extends over 15 amino acids. Germline CDR1 is SGHAT and CDR2 is FQNNGV. The CDR3 DNA sequence: TGTGCCAGCAGCTTGCGGGTTGCGGGGGCGGGTGAAGCTTTCTTT. This translates into CASSLRVAGAGEAFF.